These T cell receptor beta chains were read from a single sample in a study of lymphopenia after photon versus proton radiotherapy. Sequenced by immunoSEQ multiplex PCR; TCRdb stores in-frame clones only, minus some. The sample lists under 80,000 clones, about 86% occurring once. Sequencing used peripheral blood, obtained from a patient treated with photon-based radiotherapy. The receptors shown here come from a man aged 35-49 years with gastric cancer. Both conserved end residues are part of each CDR3. Each record gives: D gene, J gene, clone size, V gene, CDR3 DNA, CDR3 protein. A D gene is named only where the DNA matches it firmly. Clone size is shown for a subset of rows, as once, few, many or a class of expanded clone.

d_gene: TRBD1; j_gene: TRBJ2-7; abundance: NA; v_gene: TRBV4-2; CDR3nt: TGTGCCAGCAGCCAAGAAGGTGGGGACAGGGTATTC; CDR3aa: CASSQEGGDRVF
d_gene: NA; j_gene: TRBJ2-4; abundance: NA; v_gene: TRBV20-1; CDR3nt: TGCAGCGGTGGGCGCCGAGACATTCAGTACTTC; CDR3aa: CSGGRRDIQYF
d_gene: TRBD1; j_gene: TRBJ1-2; abundance: NA; v_gene: TRBV9; CDR3nt: TGTGCCAGCAGCGCCATGACAGGGGCTGCTAACTATGGCTACACCTTC; CDR3aa: CASSAMTGAANYGYTF
d_gene: NA; j_gene: TRBJ2-7; abundance: NA; v_gene: TRBV7-8; CDR3nt: TGTGCCAGCAGCTCCTCCTCCACCTACGAGCAGTACTTC; CDR3aa: CASSSSSTYEQYF
d_gene: TRBD2; j_gene: TRBJ2-7; abundance: NA; v_gene: TRBV5-1; CDR3nt: TGCGCCAGCAGATTGGATAGCGGGGGAACCTACGAGCAGTACTTC; CDR3aa: CASRLDSGGTYEQYF
d_gene: NA; j_gene: TRBJ2-7; abundance: NA; v_gene: TRBV13; CDR3nt: TGTGCCAGCAGCTTAGGAGCCTCTCCCTACGAGCAGTACTTC; CDR3aa: CASSLGASPYEQYF
d_gene: TRBD1; j_gene: TRBJ1-4; abundance: NA; v_gene: TRBV5-1; CDR3nt: TGCGCCAGCAGCCCGTCGACAGGGGGCGGAAACGAAAAACTGTTTTTT; CDR3aa: CASSPSTGGGNEKLFF
d_gene: NA; j_gene: TRBJ1-2; abundance: NA; v_gene: TRBV6-5; CDR3nt: TGTGCCAGCACCTCAATTTCGGGGGCGGGCGGCTACACCTTC; CDR3aa: CASTSISGAGGYTF
d_gene: NA; j_gene: TRBJ2-5; abundance: NA; v_gene: TRBV29-1; CDR3nt: TGCAGCGCATGCCTGGGGAGCAGTAAAGAGACCCAGTACTTC; CDR3aa: CSACLGSSKETQYF
d_gene: NA; j_gene: TRBJ1-5; abundance: NA; v_gene: TRBV5-4; CDR3nt: TGTGCCAGCAGCTTGGGGGGGGCAAATCAGCCCCAGCATTTT; CDR3aa: CASSLGGANQPQHF
d_gene: TRBD1; j_gene: TRBJ2-1; abundance: NA; v_gene: TRBV18; CDR3nt: TGTGCCAGCTCAGGAGGACAGGGGGCGCGTTACAATGAGCAGTTCTTC; CDR3aa: CASSGGQGARYNEQFF
d_gene: NA; j_gene: TRBJ2-3; abundance: NA; v_gene: TRBV7-9; CDR3nt: TGTGCCAGCAGCAAATGGACAGAAGAACTCTTAGATACGCAGTATTTT; CDR3aa: CASSKWTEELLDTQYF
d_gene: TRBD1; j_gene: TRBJ1-1; abundance: NA; v_gene: TRBV18; CDR3nt: TGTGCCAGCTCGGGACAGGGCCTGAACACTGAAGCTTTCTTT; CDR3aa: CASSGQGLNTEAFF
d_gene: NA; j_gene: TRBJ2-3; abundance: once; v_gene: TRBV5-1; CDR3nt: TGCGCCAGCAGCTTGGGGGCAGGGCAGGGAGATACGCAGTATTTT; CDR3aa: CASSLGAGQGDTQYF